The next 25 T cell receptor beta chains were all read from a single sample in a study of T cells in women clearing cervical HPV infection (dated by TCRdb to between 2017 and 2018). Receptors were amplified or captured by the immunoSEQ multiplex PCR assay. TCRdb stores this immuneACCESS table with in-frame sequences only. Part of the clones is absent; in the studies checked, under half of the shortfall reflects unresolved V genes, and no reason is known for the rest. This specimen's table enumerates approximately 18,000 clones. 9.5% to 12% of the sample is held by the ten biggest clonotypes. Sequenced material: blood buffy coat. The source of these receptors is a woman between 18 and 70 years old with a cervical HPV16 infection that either progressed to CIN3+ or cleared (not recorded which).

As concerns this clone: The read falls 3 residues short of the CDR3 end, and the missing part is taken from the germline J gene. V gene TRBV28 combines with J gene TRBJ1-5; D might be TRBD1 (5 bases). Germline values: CDR1 MDHEN, CDR2 SYDVKM. The ends were cut back, 0 bases at V and 0 bases at J, with 12 bases in the middle. The CDR3 runs 17 residues. The DNA read from the CDR3 is TGTGCCAGCAGTTTATGGGACCTCAGGGCTAGCAATCAGCCC. Translation: CASSLWDLRASNQP. The whole CDR3 sequence reads CASSLWDLRASNQPQHF.

This clone shows up as medium-sized by frequency. Coverage ceases 3 residues before the CDR3 finishes, and the germline J gene fills in the end. The chain couples TRBV23-1 to TRBJ2-1, with TRBD1 as a possible D gene (5 bases). TRBV23-1 is an ORF, with its function uncertain. This CDR3 spans 13 amino acids. V lost 10 bases and J lost 9, with 19 bases in between. Incomplete CDR3 DNA: TGCGCCAACAGAGACAGCTCGCCTGTTGAG. Translated, it gives CANRDSSPVE. The CDR3, in full, reads CANRDSSPVEQFF.

With respect to this clone: Sequencing ends 3 residues short of the CDR3 end; the germline J gene provides the rest. The rearrangement links TRBV12-3 or TRBV12-4 to TRBJ2-5; 8 nucleotides agree with TRBD2. Unmatched junction bases numbered 11, after V lost 4 bases and J lost 4 bases. The CDR3 runs 16 residues. The CDR3 loop is CASSWGLVESPETQYF. The CDR3 bases that were read are TGTGCCAGCAGTTGGGGACTAGTTGAATCCCCAGAGACC.

Worth noting for this clone: The DNA ends 3 residues before the CDR3 does, and the rest of the CDR3 is filled in from the germline J gene. This specimen includes other DNA sequences encoding the same CDR3. V is TRBV20-1 and J is TRBJ2-1, with TRBD2 identical over 9 bases. Germline CDR1 is DFQATT and CDR2 is SNEGSKA (reference sequence). Germline trimming cut 0 bases from V and 3 bases from J; bases unmatched to any gene: 6. The CDR3 totals 16 residues. The sequenced part of the CDR3 DNA is TGCAGTGCTAGAGATCCGGCTAGCGGGGACTACAATGAG. Encoded protein: CSARDPASGDYNE. The complete CDR3 protein is CSARDPASGDYNEQFF.

Regarding this clone: The read ends 3 residues before the CDR3 terminus; that terminus is restored from the germline J gene. The J gene is TRBJ2-5, the V gene TRBV20-1, with TRBD2 matching 8 bases. The CDR3 extends over 14 amino acids. The ends lost 3 bases at V and 2 bases at J; junction bases unmatched: 5. Germline V CDR1 and CDR2: DFQATT, SNEGSKA (reference sequence). The CDR3 loop reads CSARGRGGQETQYF. The CDR3 bases that were read are TGCAGTGCTAGGGGCCGGGGGGGACAAGAGACC.

The CDR3 spells CSVTGGVFGYTF. Partial CDR3 DNA: TGCAGCGTCACAGGGGGCGTATTTGGC. The chain is built from TRBV29-1 and TRBJ1-2; 9 positions agree with TRBD1. From the germline J gene comes the end of the CDR3, since the read stops 3 residues before it. The CDR3 is 12 residues long. Germline V gene sequence: CDR1 SQVTM, CDR2 ANQGSEA. V dropped 6 bases and J dropped 7; count of bases not matched to a gene: 6.

A remark on this clone: With the read ending 3 residues before the CDR3 end, the germline J gene is used to fill in that end. The genes are TRBV10-3 and TRBJ2-2; 11 positions agree with TRBD1. Looked up from germline, CDR1 is ENHRY and CDR2 is SYGVKD. Trimming cost V 6 bases and J 5 bases; bases outside gene matches: 2. The CDR3 consists of 14 residues. The CDR3: CAIRGTGGTGELFF. Incomplete CDR3 DNA: TGTGCCATCAGGGGGACAGGGGGAACCGGGGAG.

In the case of this clone: The CDR3 end falls 3 residues outside the read, so it is completed with the germline J gene. This chain uses TRBV5-6 with TRBJ1-2; D perhaps matches TRBD1 (5 bases). The V gene lost 0 bases and the J gene lost 2 bases, with 8 bases spanning the gap. Per the germline V gene, CDR1 is SGHDT and CDR2 is YYEEEE. The CDR3 is made up of 14 amino acids. CDR3 loop: CASSLVGPNYGYTF. Partial CDR3 DNA: TGTGCCAGCAGCTTGGTGGGGCCAAACTATGGC.

Details on this clone: The CDR3 end is not reached by the read, which stops 3 residues before it; the germline J gene fills it in. This sequence joins TRBV19 and TRBJ2-2, with 9 bases that match TRBD1. Germline CDR1 reads LNHDA; CDR2 reads SQIVND (reference sequence). Trimming cost V 5 bases and J 5 bases; bases outside gene matches: 6. The CDR3 runs 15 residues. The CDR3 DNA, read in part, is TGTGCCAGTAGTGTCCGGGACAGGGAAACCGGGGAG. It specifies CASSVRDRETGE. Given in full, the CDR3 is CASSVRDRETGELFF.

A note on this clone: The CDR3 end is not reached by the read, which stops 3 residues before it; the germline J gene fills it in. V gene TRBV12-3 or TRBV12-4 combines with J gene TRBJ2-3; 10 nucleotides match TRBD2. This CDR3 is built from 16 residues. V lost 6 bases to trimming and J lost 2 bases; unmatched junction nucleotides: 8. The sequenced part of the CDR3 DNA is TGTGCCAGCAGGACGAGCGGGGGGGATTTCACAGATACG. Its protein is CASRTSGGDFTDT. The whole CDR3 sequence reads CASRTSGGDFTDTQYF.

A remark on this clone: The DNA ends 3 residues before the CDR3 does, and the rest of the CDR3 is filled in from the germline J gene. The chain has TRBV5-1 and TRBJ2-3; 8 nucleotides align to TRBD1. The germline gives CDR1 SGHRS, CDR2 YFSETQ. With 4 bases clipped from V and 4 bases from J, the junction kept 11 bases outside the gene matches. The CDR3 loop spans 16 amino acids. CDR3 DNA, as far as it was read: TGCGCCAGCAGCCTACGGACAGGGAACTCGCCAGATACG. Translating it yields CASSLRTGNSPDT. The whole CDR3 reads CASSLRTGNSPDTQYF.

Concerning this clone: The read falls 3 residues short of the CDR3 end, and the missing part is taken from the germline J gene. This rearrangement joins TRBV30 to TRBJ2-1; 10 bases match TRBD2. V lost 4 bases to trimming and J lost 8 bases; unmatched junction nucleotides: 5. Germline CDR1 and CDR2: GTSNPN and SVGIG (reference sequence). The CDR3 runs 13 residues. The CDR3 loop reads CAWIGTSVDEQFF. The part of the CDR3 DNA that was read is TGTGCCTGGATTGGGACTAGCGTCGATGAG.

Comment on this clone: The CDR3 is cut off 3 residues early in the read; its end comes from the germline J gene. The chain couples TRBV18 to TRBJ1-1, with TRBD1 matching 9 bases. Trimming removed 3 bases from V and 1 base from J; junction bases left unmatched: 12. Per germline, CDR1 KGHSH and CDR2 LQKENI. This CDR3 contains 18 residues. CDR3 residues: CASSPLDRGSAGNTEAFF. The part of the CDR3 DNA that was read is TGTGCCAGCTCACCGTTGGACAGGGGATCGGCTGGGAACACTGAA.

About this clone: From the germline J gene comes the end of the CDR3, since the read stops 3 residues before it. Other DNA sequences in the same sample also yield this CDR3. The genes are TRBV2 and TRBJ1-5; the match to TRBD1 covers 10 bases. The CDR3 has 16 amino acids. Germline CDR1 SNHLY, CDR2 FYNNEI. V lost 4 bases and J lost 1; bases outside the gene matches: 4. The sequenced part of the CDR3 DNA is TGTGCCAGCAGTGGACAGGGGGCTAGGAGCAATCAGCCC. It encodes CASSGQGARSNQP. The entire CDR3 protein is CASSGQGARSNQPQHF. The variable domain in full, completed from reference TRBV2 and TRBJ1-5, reads EPEVTQTPSHQVTQMGQEVILRCVPISNHLYFYWYRQILGQKVEFLVSFYNNEISEKSEIFDDQFSVERPDGSNFTLKIRSTKLEDSAMYFCASSGQGARSNQPQHFGDGTRLSIL.

Concerning this clone: The read ends 3 residues before the CDR3 terminus; that terminus is restored from the germline J gene. The chain links TRBV6-1 to TRBJ2-2; 8 nucleotides agree with TRBD2. The CDR3 is 16 amino acids. Germline-derived CDR1 and CDR2 are MNHNS and SASEGT. Unmatched junction bases numbered 12, after V lost 4 bases and J lost 8 bases. The CDR3 loop reads CASSATGRGIVGELFF. The part of the CDR3 DNA that was read is TGTGCCAGCAGTGCCACCGGGAGGGGTATCGTTGGGGAG.

A note on this clone: The read is 3 residues too short to cover the CDR3 end, so that end is filled in from the germline J gene. This chain connects TRBV2 to TRBJ1-2; unclear D gene. Germline CDR1 is SNHLY and CDR2 is FYNNEI. The germline V and J ends were trimmed by 5 bases and 4 bases, with 14 bases remaining between them. CDR3 length equals 14 residues. The CDR3 protein is CASSSTLNIYGYTF. Partial CDR3 DNA: TGTGCCAGCAGTTCGACACTTAACATCTATGGC.

This clone ranks as medium-sized in terms of frequency. The CDR3 extends 3 residues past the end of the read, so its final part is completed from the germline J gene. The chain employs TRBV10-3 and TRBJ1-3; possible D gene TRBD1, 5 bases. Germline CDR1 and CDR2: ENHRY and SYGVKD. The V end was cut by 7 bases, the J end by 4 bases, with 14 bases between. This CDR3 spans 14 amino acids. CDR3 sequence reads: CAITPLGPGNTIYF. The part of the CDR3 DNA that was read is TGTGCCATCACCCCATTGGGGCCGGGAAACACC.

With regard to this clone: The CDR3 goes on 3 residues after the read ends, and that part is filled in from the germline J gene. The chain recombines TRBV20-1 with TRBJ1-1; TRBD1 matches at 9 bases. With 1 base clipped from V and 4 bases from J, the junction kept 7 bases outside the gene matches. Germline-derived CDR1 and CDR2 are DFQATT and SNEGSKA (reference sequence). The CDR3 runs 15 residues. Incomplete CDR3 DNA: TGCAGTGCTAGAGGTTCGACAGGGGGATTCACTGAA. Its protein product is CSARGSTGGFTE. The CDR3 in full is CSARGSTGGFTEAFF.

Concerning this clone: The read gets to within 3 residues of the CDR3 end, and the germline J gene fills in the rest. The chain joins TRBV2 to TRBJ1-4; D is possibly TRBD1 (5 bases). The germline V gene encodes CDR1 SNHLY and CDR2 FYNNEI. The CDR3 is 15 residues long. The V end lost 6 bases, the J end lost 5 bases, and 16 bases lay between the germline ends. CDR3 amino acids: CASSVRDLGNEKLFF. Partial CDR3 DNA: TGTGCCAGCAGCGTTCGGGACTTAGGGAATGAAAAA.

With regard to this clone: With the read ending 3 residues before the CDR3 end, the germline J gene is used to fill in that end. J is TRBJ2-5 and V is TRBV7-7; D is perhaps TRBD2 (5 bases). The CDR3 loop spans 13 amino acids. Trimming pared 8 bases from V and 1 base from J, leaving 11 bases between. Germline lookup yields CDR1 SSHAT and CDR2 FNYEAQ (reference sequence). CDR3 sequence reads: CASAEAAQETQYF. CDR3 DNA, as far as it was read: TGTGCCAGCGCGGAAGCGGCCCAAGAGACC.

The CDR3 here is CASSFTGGKYGYTF. The CDR3 DNA, read in part, is TGTGCCAGCAGTTTCACAGGGGGAAAGTATGGC. The V gene is TRBV28, the J gene TRBJ1-2; 8 nucleotides agree with TRBD1. The read ends 3 residues early relative to the CDR3; the germline J gene fills the gap. The ends lost 3 bases at V and 5 bases at J; junction bases unmatched: 5. The CDR3 has 14 amino acids. Germline V lookup: CDR1 MDHEN, CDR2 SYDVKM.

As concerns this clone: The sequenced fragment ends 3 residues before the CDR3 boundary, so the rest is inferred from the germline J gene. The chain joins TRBV19 to TRBJ2-1, with TRBD2 matching over 8 bases. CDR1 is LNHDA and CDR2 is SQIVND in the germline V gene (reference sequence). V lost 7 bases and J lost 9; bases outside the gene matches: 14. This CDR3 has 15 residues. CDR3: CASNLIGTGGSEQFF. The CDR3 bases that were read are TGTGCCAGTAATTTAATCGGGACGGGGGGGAGTGAG.

To note about this clone: The CDR3 goes on 3 residues after the read ends, and that part is filled in from the germline J gene. The V call is TRBV20-1, the J call TRBJ1-1; D call uncertain. V lost 1 base to trimming and J lost 1 base, with 13 bases between them. This CDR3 has 15 amino acids. Germline lookup yields CDR1 DFQATT and CDR2 SNEGSKA (reference sequence). This chain's CDR3 is CSARGGSAGNTEAFF. The CDR3 bases that were read are TGCAGTGCTAGAGGAGGCAGTGCAGGGAACACTGAA.

Concerning this clone: The CDR3 extends 3 residues past the end of the read, so its final part is completed from the germline J gene. The chain joins TRBV20-1 to TRBJ2-2, with TRBD1 matching over 8 bases. V was pared by 3 bases and J by 7 bases, with 13 bases of the junction left unmatched. CDR1 is DFQATT and CDR2 is SNEGSKA in the germline V gene (reference sequence). This CDR3 contains 16 residues. CDR3 DNA (partial): TGCAGTGCTAGGGGGATAGGACAGGGAGCCGGCGGGGAG. Amino acid sequence: CSARGIGQGAGGE. In full, the CDR3 is CSARGIGQGAGGELFF.

With respect to this clone: The junction departs from germline at one end; a sequencing error may be responsible. Partial CDR3 DNA: TGTGCCAGCAGTTTGGACATCCGCTCCTACGAG. Translated, it gives CASSLDIRSYE. The complete CDR3 sequence is CASSLDIRSYEQYF. V is TRBV5-4 and J is TRBJ2-7; TRBD1 is a possible D gene (5 bases). The read gets to within 3 residues of the CDR3 end, and the germline J gene fills in the rest. Germline V gene lookup returns CDR1 SGHNT and CDR2 YYREEE (reference sequence). The CDR3 has 14 amino acids.